The sequence of this T cell receptor beta chain was determined in a study of naive and memory T cell subsets. The library had UMIs added by 3' ligation of an oligonucleotide to TCR cDNA. RNA was extracted from under 3 ml of whole blood of healthy adults. Cells were not sorted; total RNA input targeted 1 to 1000 ng. Germline-derived CDR1 and CDR2 are MGHRA and YSYEKL. V was clipped by 0 bases and J by 1 base; unmatched bases: 17. The CDR3 sequence is 20 residues long. A word on this clonotype: Antigen specificity is unknown.

Four PCR rounds used nested alpha and beta constant region primers plus the SP2 primer. MiXCR, applied by TCRdb to the 5' RACE reads, yields one record per CDR3 protein. The table has about 60,000 distinct CDR3 sequences, around 8% seen once. General study points: The RNA method is potentially sensitive to activation and differentiation changes.

The chain joins TRBV4-1 to TRBJ1-1, with 7 positions matching TRBD1. This receptor was obtained from a female donor in good health. CDR3 sequence: CASSQDSPWAPTGTNTEAFF. Here the CDR3 DNA reads TGCGCCAGCAGCCAAGATAGCCCGTGGGCGCCGACAGGGACGAACACTGAAGCTTTCTTT.